This TCR beta chain was obtained from a study of cytomegalovirus exposure and HLA in healthy donors. Study summary: Across about 400 genotyped donors, approximately 81% landed in the Caucasian-associated ancestry cluster. The study's findings and limits: In a later analysis, an Asian-associated ancestry cluster reportedly showed fewer N-insertions than the roughly 730-donor mean. Earlier findings revealed that most TCR beta V segments proved productive either about 87% or about 30% of the time.

CDR3 length: 15 amino acids. The J segment lost 5 bases and the V segment lost 5 bases, leaving 2 bases of the junction unmatched. In germline, CDR1 is SEHNR, CDR2 FQNEAQ (reference sequence). On this clone itself: The antigen remains unidentified.

PCR was performed using 60 Vbeta and 13 Jbeta primers. The data were produced by immunoSEQ multiplex PCR, yet TCRdb's version contains in-frame clones alone and is incomplete. Of about 160,000 clones detected, roughly 79% appear once; the ten largest clones hold 7%. The sample comprised PBMCs. The TCR comes from a middle-aged woman in good health and CMV-seropositive. The gene calls are TRBV7-9 and TRBJ2-1; 14 bases fit TRBD2. The CDR3 here is CASSRLAGGDNEQFF. The CDR3 DNA reads TGTGCCAGCAGCCGACTAGCGGGGGGGGACAATGAGCAGTTCTTC. Based on the CDR3 plus reference TRBV7-9 and TRBJ2-1, the full variable domain is DTGVSQNPRHKITKRGQNVTFRCDPISEHNRLYWYRQTLGQGPEFLTYFQNEAQLEKSRLLSDRFSAERPKGSFSTLEIQRTEQGDSAMYLCASSRLAGGDNEQFFGPGTRLTVL.